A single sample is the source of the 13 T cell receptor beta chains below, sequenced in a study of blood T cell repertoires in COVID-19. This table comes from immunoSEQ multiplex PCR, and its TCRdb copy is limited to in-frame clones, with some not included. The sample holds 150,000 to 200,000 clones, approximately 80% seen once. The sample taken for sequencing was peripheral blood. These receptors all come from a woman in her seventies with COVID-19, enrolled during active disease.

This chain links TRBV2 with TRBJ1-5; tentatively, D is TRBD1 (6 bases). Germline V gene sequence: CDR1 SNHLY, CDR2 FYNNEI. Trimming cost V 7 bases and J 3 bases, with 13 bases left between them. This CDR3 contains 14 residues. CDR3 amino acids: CASTRQGFNQPQHF. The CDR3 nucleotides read TGTGCCAGCACGAGGCAGGGGTTCAATCAGCCCCAGCATTTT.

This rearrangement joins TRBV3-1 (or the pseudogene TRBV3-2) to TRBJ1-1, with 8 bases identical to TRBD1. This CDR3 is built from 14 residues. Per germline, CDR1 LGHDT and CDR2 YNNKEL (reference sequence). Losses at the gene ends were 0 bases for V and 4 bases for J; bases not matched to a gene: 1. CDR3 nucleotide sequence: TGTGCCAGCAGCCAAGAGACAGGGGCCACTGAAGCTTTCTTT. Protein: CASSQETGATEAFF.

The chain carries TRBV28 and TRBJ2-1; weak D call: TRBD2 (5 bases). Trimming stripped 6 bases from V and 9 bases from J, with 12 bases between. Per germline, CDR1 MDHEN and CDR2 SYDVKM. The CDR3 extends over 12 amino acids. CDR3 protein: CASRPPGFEQFF. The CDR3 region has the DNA TGTGCCAGCAGACCTCCGGGGTTTGAGCAGTTCTTC. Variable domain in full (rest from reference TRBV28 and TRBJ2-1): DVKVTQSSRYLVKRTGEKVFLECVQDMDHENMFWYRQDPGLGLRLIYFSYDVKMKEKGDIPEGYSVSREKKERFSLILESASTNQTSMYLCASRPPGFEQFFGPGTRLTVL.

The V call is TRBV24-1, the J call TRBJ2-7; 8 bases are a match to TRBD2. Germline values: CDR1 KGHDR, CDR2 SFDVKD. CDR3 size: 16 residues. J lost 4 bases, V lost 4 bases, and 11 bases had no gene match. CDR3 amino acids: CATSDSSSGPPYEQYF. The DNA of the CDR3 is TGTGCCACCAGTGACTCCTCTAGCGGGCCTCCTTACGAGCAGTACTTC.

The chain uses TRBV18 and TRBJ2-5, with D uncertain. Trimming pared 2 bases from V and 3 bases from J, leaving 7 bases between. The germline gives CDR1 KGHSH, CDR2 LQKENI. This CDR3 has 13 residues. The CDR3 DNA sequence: TGTGCCAGCTCACCATTTGAGGAAGAGACCCAGTACTTC. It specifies CASSPFEEETQYF.

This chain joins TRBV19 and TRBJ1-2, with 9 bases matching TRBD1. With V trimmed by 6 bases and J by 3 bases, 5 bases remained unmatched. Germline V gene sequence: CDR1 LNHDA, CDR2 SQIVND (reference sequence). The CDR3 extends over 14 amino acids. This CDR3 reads CASSLQGADYGYTF. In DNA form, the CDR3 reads TGTGCCAGTAGCTTACAGGGGGCGGACTATGGCTACACCTTC.

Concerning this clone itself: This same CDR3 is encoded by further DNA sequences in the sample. The CDR3 spells CSVGQGAPGANVLTF. The CDR3 nucleotides are TGCAGCGTTGGACAGGGGGCGCCTGGGGCCAACGTCCTGACTTTC. This chain joins TRBV29-1 and TRBJ2-6; the match to TRBD1 covers 10 bases. There are 15 residues in the CDR3. With V trimmed by 4 bases and J by 2 bases, 2 bases remained unmatched. Germline values: CDR1 SQVTM, CDR2 ANQGSEA. Together with reference TRBV29-1 and TRBJ2-6, the CDR3 gives the full variable domain: SAVISQKPSRDICQRGTSLTIQCQVDSQVTMMFWYRQQPGQSLTLIATANQGSEATYESGFVIDKFPISRPNLTFSTLTVSNMSPEDSSIYLCSVGQGAPGANVLTFGAGSRLTVL.

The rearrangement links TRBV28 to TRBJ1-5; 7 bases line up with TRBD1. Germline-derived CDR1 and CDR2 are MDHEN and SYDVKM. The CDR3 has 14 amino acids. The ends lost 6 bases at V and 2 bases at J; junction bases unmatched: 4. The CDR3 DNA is TGTGCCAGCAGCCATGACAGGGGCAATCAGCCCCAGCATTTT. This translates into CASSHDRGNQPQHF.

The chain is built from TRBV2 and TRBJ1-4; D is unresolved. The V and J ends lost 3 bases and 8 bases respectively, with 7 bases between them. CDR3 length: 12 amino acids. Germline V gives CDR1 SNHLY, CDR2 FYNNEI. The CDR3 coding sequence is TGTGCCAGCAGTGAGATCAGAGAAAAACTGTTTTTT. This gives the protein CASSEIREKLFF.

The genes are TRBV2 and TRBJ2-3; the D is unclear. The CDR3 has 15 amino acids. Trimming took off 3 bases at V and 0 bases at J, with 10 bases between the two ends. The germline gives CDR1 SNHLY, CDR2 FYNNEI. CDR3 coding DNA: TGTGCCAGCAGTGAGAGAGCTACGAGCACAGATACGCAGTATTTT. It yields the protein CASSERATSTDTQYF.

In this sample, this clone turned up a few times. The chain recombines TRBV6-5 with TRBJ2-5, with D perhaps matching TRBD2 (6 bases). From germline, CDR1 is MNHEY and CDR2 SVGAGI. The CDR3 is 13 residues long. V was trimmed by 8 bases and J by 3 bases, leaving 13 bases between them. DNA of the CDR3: TGTGCCAGCGGGTCCTCGGGGGAAGAGACCCAGTACTTC. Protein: CASGSSGEETQYF.

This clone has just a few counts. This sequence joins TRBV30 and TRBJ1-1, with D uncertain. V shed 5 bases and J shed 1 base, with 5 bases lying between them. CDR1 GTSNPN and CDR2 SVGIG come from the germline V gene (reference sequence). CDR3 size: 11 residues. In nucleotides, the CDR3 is TGTGCCTGGGGCCAGAACACTGAAGCTTTCTTT. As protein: CAWGQNTEAFF.

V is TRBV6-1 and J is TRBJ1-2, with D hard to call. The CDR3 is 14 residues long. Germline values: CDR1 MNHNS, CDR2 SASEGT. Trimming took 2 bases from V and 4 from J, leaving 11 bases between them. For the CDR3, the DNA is TGTGCCAGCAGTGAATCAGGCAGCTTCTATGGCTACACCTTC. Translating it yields CASSESGSFYGYTF.